A single sample is the source of the 18 T cell receptor beta chains below, sequenced in a study of T cell responses to AZD1222 COVID-19 vaccine (dated by TCRdb to about 2021). To prepare the library, the immunoSEQ multiplex PCR assay was applied. The source is immuneACCESS, and TCRdb retained only in-frame sequences with V and J called. Part of the clones is not carried over; for the studies checked, unresolved V genes explain less than half of this, and the remainder is unexplained. The sample includes 95,000 to 150,000 clones, with around 92% observed a single time. The top ten hold 1.5% to 1.8% of the sample. The time point label of this sample denotes: baseline before first vaccination. The sample consisted of peripheral blood, taken on day 0 of AZD1222 vaccination. The receptors stem from an adult in good health.

The V call is TRBV30, the J call TRBJ2-5; TRBD1 or TRBD2 may be the D gene (6 bases each). Trimming stripped 1 base from V and 5 bases from J, with 11 bases between. Germline CDR1 and CDR2: GTSNPN and SVGIG (reference sequence). The CDR3 has 13 residues. This chain's CDR3 is CAWSEGGRETQYF. The CDR3 region has the DNA TGTGCCTGGAGTGAGGGGGGCCGGGAGACCCAGTACTTC.

This clone has only a few counts. This chain links TRBV3-1 (or the pseudogene TRBV3-2) with TRBJ2-7, with 8 bases identical to TRBD2. The V segment lost 5 bases and the J segment 6 bases; nucleotides outside the gene matches: 9. Germline V gene sequence: CDR1 LGHDT, CDR2 YNNKEL (reference sequence). The CDR3 totals 14 residues. The CDR3 is CASSATRGGLEQYF. The CDR3 bases are TGTGCCAGCAGCGCGACCCGGGGGGGGCTCGAGCAGTACTTC.

This chain joins TRBV3-1 (or the pseudogene TRBV3-2) and TRBJ2-6; D is unresolved. V lost 0 bases and J lost 2, with 8 bases in between. Germline CDR1 is LGHDT and CDR2 is YNNKEL (reference sequence). The CDR3 consists of 16 residues. The CDR3 DNA sequence: TGTGCCAGCAGCCAAGAATGGTCGGCTGGGGCCAACGTCCTGACTTTC. This translates into CASSQEWSAGANVLTF.

V usage is TRBV29-1 and J usage is TRBJ1-5; D remains ambiguous. This CDR3 has 12 residues. The germline CDR1 and CDR2 sequences are SQVTM and ANQGSEA. Deletions cut 0 bases from V and 12 bases from J, with 12 bases between. The CDR3 is CSVEDLTRDQHF. The CDR3 nucleotides read TGCAGCGTTGAAGATCTTACTAGGGACCAGCATTTT.

The genes are TRBV6-2 or TRBV6-3 and TRBJ1-1; D call uncertain. V was pared by 3 bases and J by 5 bases, with 19 bases between. Germline CDR1 is MNHEY and CDR2 is SVGEGT. The CDR3 is made up of 16 amino acids. The CDR3 region has the DNA TGTGCCAGCAGTTATGATCGGGTCCCGACGGGAACTGAAGCTTTCTTT. Translating it yields CASSYDRVPTGTEAFF.

This chain links TRBV27 with TRBJ1-2; tentatively, D is TRBD1 (5 bases). Germline CDR1 and CDR2: MNHEY and SMNVEV (reference sequence). V gave up 6 bases and J gave up 8 bases, with 16 bases separating them. The CDR3 covers 13 residues. CDR3 region: CASSARGVGGYTF. The DNA for the CDR3 is TGTGCCAGCAGCGCCCGGGGGGTAGGAGGCTACACCTTC.

The chain employs TRBV6-2 or TRBV6-3 and TRBJ2-5; possibly TRBD1 or TRBD2 for D (5 bases each). This CDR3 has 17 residues. Trimming stripped 6 bases from V and 2 bases from J, with 22 bases between. Germline V gene lookup returns CDR1 MNHEY and CDR2 SVGEGT. CDR3 nucleotides: TGTGCCAGCAGCGTTATCAGTATCGGGACGGGACAAGAGACCCAGTACTTC. Protein product: CASSVISIGTGQETQYF.

Remarks on this clone: The junction does not match germline at one end; this may be a read error. As DNA, the CDR3 is TGTGCTAGCAGCTTTGCGGGGGGACCATACAATGAGCAGTTCTTC. Protein: CASSFAGGPYNEQFF. The genes are TRBV7-7 and TRBJ2-1, with 8 bases fitting TRBD2. Germline values: CDR1 SSHAT, CDR2 FNYEAQ (reference sequence). The CDR3 runs 15 residues.

The V gene is TRBV5-1, the J gene TRBJ2-7, with TRBD1 matching over 7 bases. CDR1 is SGHRS and CDR2 is YFSETQ in the germline V gene. The CDR3 is made up of 15 amino acids. J gave up 6 bases and V 1 base, and 10 bases lay outside the gene matches. The CDR3 loop reads CASSLWDRTSSEQYF. In DNA form, the CDR3 reads TGCGCCAGCAGCTTGTGGGACAGAACGTCTTCCGAGCAGTACTTC.

CDR3 nucleotide sequence: TGTGCCAGCAGTTACTCCCGAGGACAGGGTATCTACGAGCAGTACTTC. Its protein product is CASSYSRGQGIYEQYF. The J gene is TRBJ2-7, the V gene TRBV6-5; 8 bases map to TRBD1. V shed 0 bases, J shed 3 bases, and the junction held 7 bases outside the gene matches. Germline CDR1 is MNHEY and CDR2 is SVGAGI. The CDR3 contains 16 residues.

CDR3 protein: CASSVSHGPAGNTIYF. The CDR3 bases are TGTGCCAGCAGCGTAAGTCACGGGCCCGCTGGAAACACCATATATTTT. J is TRBJ1-3 and V is TRBV9; D is uncertain. CDR3 length: 16 residues. Germline CDR1 SGDLS, CDR2 YYNGEE. V was shortened by 1 base and J by 2 bases, with 13 bases between the two germline ends.

The CDR3 is CASSFYTGTEAFF. The CDR3 nucleotides read TGTGCCAGCAGTTTCTACACGGGAACTGAAGCTTTCTTT. The chain uses TRBV27 and TRBJ1-1; D gene unclear. In germline, CDR1 is MNHEY, CDR2 SMNVEV (reference sequence). Trimming pared 3 bases from V and 5 bases from J, leaving 10 bases between. The CDR3 loop spans 13 amino acids.

The chain is built from TRBV3-1 (or the pseudogene TRBV3-2) and TRBJ1-3, with a possible D match to TRBD1 (5 bases). The CDR3 covers 15 residues. Trimming shortened V by 1 base and J by 4 bases, and 11 bases separated the two germline ends. The V gene's germline CDR1 is LGHDT and CDR2 YNNKEL (reference sequence). CDR3 in DNA: TGTGCCAGCAGCCAAGTGGTACAGGTCGGAAACACCATATATTTT. Amino acid sequence: CASSQVVQVGNTIYF.

Regarding this clone: The junction departs from the called germline gene at one end, perhaps through a read error. J is TRBJ1-1 and V is TRBV2, with D possibly being TRBD1 (6 bases). This CDR3 region has 12 residues. CDR1 and CDR2 (germline): SNHLY, FYNNEI. The CDR3 is CASSYTGPEPLF. The CDR3 nucleotides read TGTGCCAGCAGTTATACAGGGCCTGAGCCCCTCTTT. The full variable domain, with the rest looked up from reference TRBV2 and TRBJ1-1, is EPEVTQTPSHQVTQMGQEVILRCVPISNHLYFYWYRQILGQKVEFLVSFYNNEISEKSEIFDDQFSVERPDGSNFTLKIRSTKLEDSAMYFCASSYTGPEPLFGQGTRLTVV.

With regard to this clone: Other DNA sequences in the same sample also yield this CDR3. This chain connects TRBV4-3 to TRBJ2-7, with D perhaps matching TRBD2 (6 bases). V was cut by 1 base and J by 1 base, with 11 bases left in between. CDR1 and CDR2 (germline): LGHNA, YSLEER. The length of the CDR3 is 15 residues. The CDR3 nucleotides read TGCGCCAGCAGCCAAGGGCAGGGAGGATCCTACGAGCAGTACTTC. Amino acids: CASSQGQGGSYEQYF.

DNA of the CDR3: TGCGCCAGCAGCCAAGAGACAGGGGGCACAGATACGCAGTATTTT. Encoded protein: CASSQETGGTDTQYF. The genes are TRBV4-1 and TRBJ2-3; TRBD1 matches 8 bases. The germline CDR1 and CDR2 sequences are MGHRA and YSYEKL. This CDR3 has 15 amino acids. With V trimmed by 0 bases and J by 1 base, 0 bases remained unmatched.

The chain recombines TRBV4-1 with TRBJ1-6; D not resolved. Trimming shortened V by 0 bases and J by 6 bases, and 9 bases separated the two germline ends. This CDR3 region has 15 residues. The V gene's germline CDR1 is MGHRA and CDR2 YSYEKL. CDR3 protein: CASSQEAPLNSPLHF. DNA for the CDR3: TGCGCCAGCAGCCAAGAAGCCCCACTTAATTCACCCCTCCACTTT.

The genes are TRBV6-5 and TRBJ1-5; D perhaps matches TRBD1 (5 bases). The CDR3 extends over 14 amino acids. CDR1 and CDR2 from the germline V gene are MNHEY and SVGAGI. V lost 6 bases to trimming and J lost 2 bases, with 11 bases between them. CDR3 loop: CASSLDRGNQPQHF. The DNA of the CDR3 is TGTGCCAGCAGCCTTGACAGAGGCAATCAGCCCCAGCATTTT.